This entry is about one T cell receptor (beta chain). What this receptor recognizes is not known. The input lacks base qualities; no much larger clone sits a single base away. The CDR1 and CDR2 encoded by the germline V gene (reference sequence) are SEHNR and FQNEAQ. V is trimmed back by 7 bases and J by 1 base, and the junction contains 2 bases that no gene match accounts for. Inclusive of the bounding cysteine and phenylalanine, the CDR3 is 13 residues long. Here the CDR3 DNA is all that survives: 39 bases in frame from base 1. The cohort consisted of 600 to 750 healthy bone marrow donors. At the time of sampling, every cohort member was nominally healthy, though immune exposures that went unrecorded were likely present. The donor tested CMV seropositive and was one of the 289 seropositive cohort members. A peripheral blood sample was provided by each donor, and peripheral blood mononuclear cells were used for TCR beta sequencing. Genomic DNA was extracted from the blood cell samples with the Qiagen DNeasy Blood Extraction Kit.

The entry originates in a study of cytomegalovirus exposure and HLA in healthy donors (dated by TCRdb to about 2017). Broadly, across the study: In an earlier analysis of roughly 590 of the donors, 250 to 350 Gb of sequence data and 95 million to 130 million unique TCR beta sequences from some 170 million T cells were reported. The study aimed to test whether cataloging public T cell receptors could reveal signatures of past pathogen exposure. Donor age, sex, ethnicity and CMV serostatus were compiled alongside the repertoire data. A later analysis re-analyzed previously published TCR beta repertoires from 666 donors and added high-resolution HLA genotyping to study TCR occurrence patterns. Class I and class II HLA loci were covered by the typing at four-digit resolution. All discovery cohort repertoires had been generated using a single sequencing platform. Rather than using new phenotypic data, the later analysis identified candidate immune exposures from TCR beta sequences and from how often those sequences occurred across donors. In a later genetic analysis, genome-wide SNP genotypes for about 55% of the roughly 700 donors were used, and that subset was treated as a discovery cohort. To predict cytomegalovirus infection status, the study combined high-throughput TCR immunosequencing, statistical association of individual TCRs with disease status, and machine learning. Along with the approximately 700-subject first cohort, a separate validation cohort of approximately 110 different subjects was used. In an earlier analysis of over 550 of the donors, high-throughput TCR beta sequencing was used to judge whether each TCR beta V gene segment behaved as functional or pseudogenic. Of the roughly 400 genotyped donors, approximately 80% were placed in the genetic ancestry cluster associated with self-reported Caucasian donors. A handful of DR-DQ haplotypes were handled as single units for association and clustering because linkage in the cohort was strong. Across 300 to 500 genotyped donors of the cohort, an average of roughly 250,000 unique TCR beta nucleotide sequences per donor were sequenced, and roughly 20% of those sequences were non-productive. The study used immunosequencing to profile the T cell repertoires of approximately 690 subjects and linked those repertoires to cytomegalovirus serostatus. The number of donors typed differed by locus, with roughly 620-630 for A, B, C, DRB1 and DQB1, roughly 520 for DQA1, 600 to 610 for DPA1, and some 450 for DPB1. Approximately 310 gigabases of sequencing data and tens of millions of unique TCR sequences were included in an early release covering about 600 HLA-typed donors.

The library was prepared using the immunoSEQ multiplex PCR assay. For the multiplex PCR, a mixture combining 60 forward primers for TCR Vbeta segments and 13 reverse primers for TCR Jbeta segments was used. A multiplex PCR assay on genomic DNA amplified the CDR3 region of rearranged TCR beta genes. The Illumina HiSeq System was used to sequence the amplified TCR beta libraries as 87-base-pair reads. As for how the authors treated the data: Across the 500 to 700 repertoires, a later analysis counted 80 million or so unique TCR beta chains, 9 million to 14 million of which were shared by at least two donors. A nearest-neighbor algorithm error-corrected the raw reads and collapsed the reads into unique sequences, merging closely related sequences to remove PCR and sequencing errors. CDR3 sequences were aligned to IMGT reference sequences to assign V, D and J gene segments. Each retained sequence needed at least a six-nucleotide match to both a V gene segment and a J gene segment. A rearrangement was called productive if the CDR3 had no stop codons and remained in frame with V and J, and every other rearrangement was called non-productive. Following IMGT convention, CDR3 was defined as the stretch from the second conserved V-encoded cysteine up to the conserved J-encoded phenylalanine. The earlier analysis of roughly 590 of the donors excluded any sequence lacking an unambiguous match to a single V gene segment. An earlier analysis of several hundred of the donors called V segments functional above 56.7% productive rearrangements and segregating when the between-donor standard deviation exceeded 5%. A statistical classification framework was developed to diagnose cytomegalovirus status using the catalog of TCR beta chain sequences. In a later analysis, V and J genes were assigned by comparing TCR nucleotide sequences against IMGT/GENE-DB human TR gene sequences. A later analysis assigned CDR3 sequences and most-parsimonious VDJ recombination scenarios with the TCRdist pipeline. A later analysis defined each TCR beta chain by its CDR3 amino acid sequence plus V-gene family, and excluded reads lacking a unique V-gene family. To address suspected cross-contamination and a sequencing artifact, a later analysis removed roughly 580 highly shared, low-generation-probability nucleotide sequences. For each public chain, a later analysis derived a clonal expansion index from normalized ranks of inferred template counts within each repertoire. In a later analysis, generation probabilities were computed with a VDJ recombination model fitted to out-of-frame rearrangements, and the resulting probabilities were checked against IGoR. Hypergeometric tests were used in a later analysis to score TCR-TCR, TCR-HLA and TCR-CMV co-occurrence, with a repertoire-size bias correction applied to the TCR pairs. To estimate false discovery rates, a later analysis permuted the HLA or CMV assignments 20 times. A later analysis grouped co-occurring TCRs with DBSCAN, adding TCRdist sequence similarity when clustering within HLA-allele-positive subsets. Repertoires with fewer than 30,000 or more than 120,000 public chains were left out of co-occurrence clustering, as were five repertoires with anomalous nucleotide sharing. What TCRdb holds here is the immuneACCESS table cut down to in-frame rearrangements. Part of the clones is not present; checked against another copy, under half of the missing clones reflect an unresolved V gene, and the others are unexplained. Clone size and V and J calls were adopted from that table, with D and trimming inferred from the DNA. Present in this sample are about 100,000 clones, around 85% of which were seen just once. 5.2% of the sample goes to the ten largest clones.

The paper as a whole reports these results and caveats: The authors suggested that the approach could potentially be extended to other disease states and immunological phenotypes. At a false discovery rate of 0.05, a later analysis linked 16,951 TCR beta sequences to specific HLA alleles. Broadly in line with IMGT annotations, most TCR beta V segments showed up in productive rearrangements about 87% or about 30% of the time in an earlier analysis of 587 of the donors. Linkage disequilibrium might explain the correlated functional status among segregating V segments, but an unknown experimental factor could not be ruled out. The classifier was reported to diagnose cytomegalovirus status with high specificity and sensitivity in both the original cohort and the validation cohort. The study listed 150 to 200 TCR beta chains as associated with cytomegalovirus. Because the 87-base-pair reads could not distinguish some IMGT-functional V segments, including TRBV6-2 and TRBV6-3, those segments were excluded. The cohort was sequenced for TCR beta chains only, and without alpha or paired-chain data the features that could be detected were limited. A cluster of highly shared sequence variants was judged likely to be a technical artifact of the sequencing pipeline. A few of the identified cytomegalovirus-associated TCR beta chains were confirmed in vitro to be specific for cytomegalovirus antigens. A further reported finding was that TCR beta sequences accurately predicted the HLA-A and HLA-B alleles for most subjects in the first cohort. Several of the top co-occurrence clusters appeared to be linked to parvovirus B19, influenza, CMV and Epstein-Barr virus, according to a later analysis. In a later analysis, TCR association rates were found to vary across HLA loci, with the most associated TCRs seen for DRB1 alleles and the fewest for HLA-C alleles. Because some donors lacked HLA typing at each locus, the association tests relied only on the typed subset. The earlier analysis of around 600 of the donors excluded over 15 rarely observed V segments, including chromosome 9 orphons, because counts were too low. When HLA alleles, especially DR and DQ, strongly co-occurred, attributing TCR associations to individual alleles was difficult. Presence/absence analyses assumed roughly uniform sequencing depth across donors, an assumption that may not hold. According to a later genetic analysis, donors in an Asian-associated ancestry cluster had fewer N-insertions in productive TCRs than the approximately 690-donor mean. An association between a missense DCLRE1C variant and V-gene and J-gene trimming of TCR beta chains was found in a later genetic analysis and replicated in an independent cohort. A later analysis found that most CMV-associated TCR beta chains appeared HLA-restricted, with HLA associations seemingly driven largely by CMV exposure. In a later analysis, HLA-associated TCR beta chains showed more clonal expansion and lower generation probabilities than non-associated chains that were equally common. For the cohort, immune exposure information was limited to CMV serostatus. While some public TCRs were present in many individuals, most TCR sequences turned up only very rarely across donors.

The material sequenced was PBMCs. This clonotype originated in a man in his forties or fifties in good health and CMV-seropositive. The rearranged chain carries TRBV7-9 and TRBJ2-5; TRBD2 aligns with 8 central bases. Read as DNA, the sequence is TGTGCCAGCACGGGAGGGGGCCAAGAGACCCAGTACTTC. It codes for CASTGGGQETQYF.